The 11 T cell receptor beta chains listed next were all sequenced from one sample in a study of blood T cell repertoires in COVID-19. Libraries were prepared by immunoSEQ multiplex PCR; TCRdb keeps only in-frame clonotypes and omits some of them. Among about 350,000 clones listed, around nine tenths were seen once. The sample comprised peripheral blood. These receptors were taken from an older woman with COVID-19, enrolled during active disease.

V gene TRBV4-1 combines with J gene TRBJ2-1, with TRBD1 identical over 7 bases. The trim removed 4 bases at V and 0 bases at J, leaving 3 bases unmatched. This CDR3 has 15 amino acids. From germline, CDR1 is MGHRA and CDR2 YSYEKL. CDR3 nucleotides: TGCGCCAGCAGCCGTACAGGGGACTCCTACAATGAGCAGTTCTTC. It is translated as CASSRTGDSYNEQFF.

The chain joins TRBV2 to TRBJ1-5; 9 positions agree with TRBD1. J lost 2 bases, V lost 3 bases, and 5 bases had no gene match. The CDR3 has 16 amino acids. Germline loops: CDR1 SNHLY, CDR2 FYNNEI. The CDR3 region is CASSEGRTGGNQPQHF. Here the CDR3 DNA reads TGTGCCAGCAGTGAGGGTCGGACAGGGGGCAATCAGCCCCAGCATTTT.

J is TRBJ2-7 and V is TRBV28, with D unclear. The CDR3 runs to 16 residues. Trimming removed 2 bases from V and 0 bases from J, with 14 bases in between. Per the germline V gene, CDR1 is MDHEN and CDR2 is SYDVKM. In DNA, the CDR3 is TGTGCCAGCAGTTTACCGGGTTTGATAACCTCCTACGAGCAGTACTTC. Its translation is CASSLPGLITSYEQYF.

The chain joins TRBV28 to TRBJ1-5; tentatively, D is TRBD1 (5 bases). V lost 5 bases to trimming and J lost 0 bases, with 14 bases between them. Per the germline V gene, CDR1 is MDHEN and CDR2 is SYDVKM. This CDR3 has 16 residues. CDR3 DNA sequence: TGTGCCAGCAGTCCCCCGGGGGGATATAGCAATCAGCCCCAGCATTTT. This gives the protein CASSPPGGYSNQPQHF.

The V call is TRBV27, the J call TRBJ1-3; TRBD1 might be the D (6 bases). Germline V gene lookup returns CDR1 MNHEY and CDR2 SMNVEV (reference sequence). V was cut by 6 bases and J by 0 bases, with 15 bases left in between. The CDR3 covers 16 residues. The DNA for the CDR3 is TGTGCCAGCAGAGGACAGTCTGCCATCTCTGGAAACACCATATATTTT. It yields the protein CASRGQSAISGNTIYF.

The chain recombines TRBV13 with TRBJ1-1, with D perhaps matching TRBD1 (6 bases). With 3 bases removed from V and 4 bases from J, the gap between germline ends came to 12 bases. Germline-derived CDR1 and CDR2 are PRHDT and FYEKMQ (reference sequence). The CDR3 loop spans 14 amino acids. Written as DNA, the CDR3 is TGTGCCAGCAGCTTCCAGGGGAGGGGCACTGAAGCTTTCTTT. Protein: CASSFQGRGTEAFF.

This chain joins TRBV6-5 and TRBJ1-1; perhaps TRBD1 as D (5 bases). The V gene lost 10 bases and the J gene lost 1 base, with 7 bases spanning the gap. This CDR3 has 11 amino acids. The germline V gene encodes CDR1 MNHEY and CDR2 SVGAGI. The CDR3 loop reads CATGGNTEAFF. CDR3 in DNA: TGTGCCACCGGGGGGAACACTGAAGCTTTCTTT.

The CDR3 bases are TGTGCCAGCAGCTCCCGAAGACAGGGGCCGGTGAACACTGAAGCTTTCTTT. This gives the protein CASSSRRQGPVNTEAFF. The gene calls are TRBV9 and TRBJ1-1; 8 bases agree with TRBD1. This CDR3 is built from 17 residues. With 4 bases clipped from V and 0 bases from J, the junction kept 11 bases outside the gene matches. In germline, CDR1 is SGDLS, CDR2 YYNGEE.

The chain links TRBV19 to TRBJ2-1, with TRBD2 identical over 10 bases. Trimming at V came to 5 bases and at J to 3 bases, leaving 4 bases not matched to a gene. CDR1 is LNHDA, CDR2 SQIVND, per germline (reference sequence). This CDR3 is built from 15 residues. In nucleotides, the CDR3 is TGTGCCAGTAGTCGAGCGGGGGGGCTCTACAATGAGCAGTTCTTC. Amino acid sequence: CASSRAGGLYNEQFF.

This clone was detected once. The chain couples TRBV3-1 (or the pseudogene TRBV3-2) to TRBJ2-2, with 7 bases aligning to TRBD1. V lost 3 bases, J lost 2 bases, and 3 bases stayed unmatched. The CDR3 sequence is 15 residues long. Germline loops: CDR1 LGHDT, CDR2 YNNKEL (reference sequence). The CDR3 is CASSQGQLNTGELFF. The DNA of the CDR3 is TGTGCCAGCAGCCAGGGACAGCTTAACACCGGGGAGCTGTTTTTT.

This rearrangement joins TRBV19 to TRBJ1-5, with D perhaps matching TRBD1 (6 bases). The CDR3 runs 15 residues. With 5 bases removed from V and 3 bases from J, the gap between germline ends came to 14 bases. In germline, CDR1 is LNHDA, CDR2 SQIVND (reference sequence). The CDR3 protein is CASSRQGMDNQPQHF. The CDR3 coding sequence is TGTGCCAGTAGTCGTCAGGGGATGGACAATCAGCCCCAGCATTTT.